The 32 T cell receptor beta chains reported below all come from one sample, sequenced in a study of human versus mouse CDR3 diversity and MHC coevolution. This table comes from immunoSEQ multiplex PCR, and its TCRdb copy is limited to in-frame clones, with some not included. The sample includes roughly 80,000 clones, approximately 92% of them seen just once. Sequencing was carried out using naive CD4+ T cells from blood. The subset: CD45RO-negative CD62L-positive naive CD4 T cells. These receptors all stem from a person between 25 and 70 years old in good health.

This chain connects TRBV6-1 to TRBJ2-1, with TRBD2 as a possible D gene (6 bases). V lost 5 bases to trimming and J lost 4 bases, with 15 bases between them. The CDR3 totals 15 residues. Germline V gene data show CDR1 as MNHNS and CDR2 as SASEGT. The DNA of the CDR3 is TGTGCCAGCAGTCCCCGCGGGGCAGGGTACAATGAGCAGTTCTTC. Amino acid sequence: CASSPRGAGYNEQFF.

The chain combines TRBV30 with TRBJ1-2, with 9 nucleotides matching TRBD1. Germline V gene data show CDR1 as GTSNPN and CDR2 as SVGIG (reference sequence). With 0 bases clipped from V and 8 bases from J, the junction kept 10 bases outside the gene matches. The CDR3 is 15 amino acids. CDR3: CAWSVQGAHLGGYTF. The CDR3 region has the DNA TGTGCCTGGAGTGTACAGGGGGCCCACTTAGGGGGCTACACCTTC.

The V gene is TRBV7-9, the J gene TRBJ1-1; D not certain. V was trimmed by 3 bases and J by 0 bases, leaving 5 bases between them. This CDR3 region has 13 residues. The germline V gene has CDR1 SEHNR and CDR2 FQNEAQ (reference sequence). CDR3 in DNA: TGTGCCAGCAGCTTTAGAATGAACACTGAAGCTTTCTTT. As protein: CASSFRMNTEAFF.

This sequence joins TRBV27 and TRBJ1-1; a possible D gene is TRBD1 (6 bases). The V end lost 4 bases, the J end lost 5 bases, and 17 bases lay between the germline ends. The CDR3 spans 15 residues. Germline values: CDR1 MNHEY, CDR2 SMNVEV (reference sequence). CDR3 in DNA: TGTGCCAGCAGTTCATACAGGGCCCAGGGAACTGAAGCTTTCTTT. Translated, it gives CASSSYRAQGTEAFF.

The J gene is TRBJ2-3, the V gene TRBV6-1; 7 bases line up with TRBD1. The CDR3 covers 14 residues. The germline CDR1 and CDR2 sequences are MNHNS and SASEGT. Trimming removed 1 base from V and 6 bases from J; junction bases left unmatched: 4. Here the CDR3 DNA reads TGTGCCAGCAGTGAAGTAGAGGGGGCGGATACGCAGTATTTT. Its protein product is CASSEVEGADTQYF.

The rearrangement links TRBV7-8 to TRBJ1-4; D is unresolved. The CDR3 loop spans 17 amino acids. Between the trimmed V and J ends, which lost 5 bases and 3 bases, there was a span of 19 bases. Germline V gene data show CDR1 as SGHVS and CDR2 as FQNEAQ. The DNA of the CDR3 is TGTGCCAGCAGCCCTTTGGGAGCGGGTAGGGCTAATGAAAAACTGTTTTTT. The encoded protein is CASSPLGAGRANEKLFF.

The chain carries TRBV4-3 and TRBJ2-3; D is undetermined. The CDR3 sequence is 13 residues long. CDR1 is LGHNA, CDR2 YSLEER, per germline. Trimming removed 3 bases from V and 6 bases from J, with 10 bases in between. CDR3 residues: CASSQTPRDTQYF. CDR3 nucleotides: TGCGCCAGCAGCCAGACCCCTAGGGATACGCAGTATTTT.

The genes are TRBV7-2 and TRBJ2-1, with TRBD2 identical over 13 bases. V shed 4 bases and J 7 bases; nucleotides not matched to a gene: 7. The CDR3 runs 16 residues. The germline V gene encodes CDR1 SGHTA and CDR2 FQGNSA. The CDR3 DNA reads as TGTGCCAGCAGCTCCGAGACTAGCGGGAGGAGGAATGAGCAGTTCTTC. Residues: CASSSETSGRRNEQFF.

The chain carries TRBV18 and TRBJ2-5, with 8 bases lining up with TRBD1. Germline V CDR1 and CDR2: KGHSH, LQKENI. Trimming cost V 6 bases and J 2 bases; bases outside gene matches: 8. This CDR3 has 15 residues. The CDR3 DNA reads as TGTGCCAGCTCCCGACCTGACAGGGGACAAGAGACCCAGTACTTC. Protein product: CASSRPDRGQETQYF.

The chain uses TRBV28 and TRBJ2-7; 8 bases line up with TRBD1. The CDR3 consists of 15 residues. V was pared by 5 bases and J by 6 bases, with 12 bases of the junction left unmatched. CDR1 is MDHEN and CDR2 is SYDVKM in the germline V gene. The CDR3 spells CASSPRTGLYAEQYF. Written as DNA, the CDR3 is TGTGCCAGCAGTCCCCGGACAGGGCTCTACGCCGAGCAGTACTTC.

This sequence joins TRBV18 and TRBJ2-7; 11 positions agree with TRBD2. From germline, CDR1 is KGHSH and CDR2 LQKENI. J gave up 7 bases and V 3 bases, and 11 bases lay outside the gene matches. The CDR3 sequence is 16 residues long. The CDR3 reads CASSPLSGRAPEEQYF. CDR3 sequence (DNA): TGTGCCAGCTCACCTCTTAGCGGGAGGGCCCCGGAGGAGCAGTACTTC.

This chain links TRBV6-1 with TRBJ2-7, with 8 bases that match TRBD1. V trimming: 8 bases; J trimming: 3 bases; junction bases outside the gene matches: 9. The germline CDR1 and CDR2 sequences are MNHNS and SASEGT. The CDR3 contains 14 residues. CDR3 residues: CASVGQGRDYEQYF. CDR3 coding DNA: TGTGCCAGCGTCGGACAGGGAAGGGACTACGAGCAGTACTTC.

The genes are TRBV25-1 and TRBJ2-5, with 11 bases aligning to TRBD2. The germline V gene encodes CDR1 MGHDK and CDR2 SYGVNS. The ends lost 3 bases at V and 0 bases at J; junction bases unmatched: 6. The CDR3 has 17 amino acids. CDR3 amino acids: CASSDLAGGLYQETQYF. CDR3 sequence (DNA): TGTGCCAGCAGTGATCTAGCGGGGGGCTTGTACCAAGAGACCCAGTACTTC.

This chain links TRBV5-6 with TRBJ1-5, with D perhaps TRBD1 (5 bases). This CDR3 has 14 residues. V shed 4 bases and J shed 6 bases, with 14 bases lying between them. In germline, CDR1 is SGHDT, CDR2 YYEEEE. CDR3 in amino acids: CASSNGGGGQPQHF. DNA of the CDR3: TGTGCCAGCAGCAATGGGGGGGGTGGTCAGCCCCAGCATTTT.

V is TRBV4-3 and J is TRBJ2-5; the D gene is possibly TRBD2 (7 bases). The V gene lost 4 bases and the J gene lost 2 bases, with 14 bases spanning the gap. Germline CDR1 and CDR2: LGHNA and YSLEER. The CDR3 is made up of 15 amino acids. DNA for the CDR3: TGCGCCAGCAGCCCCCTAGGGGGGGGTCAAGAGACCCAGTACTTC. This gives the protein CASSPLGGGQETQYF.

This chain connects TRBV9 to TRBJ2-1; 10 nucleotides match TRBD1. The CDR3 runs to 16 residues. V lost 0 bases and J lost 6; bases outside the gene matches: 6. Per the germline V gene, CDR1 is SGDLS and CDR2 is YYNGEE. CDR3 DNA sequence: TGTGCCAGCAGCGTAGGGGGACAGGGGTGGTTCAATGAGCAGTTCTTC. This translates into CASSVGGQGWFNEQFF. The whole variable domain, filled in from reference TRBV9 and TRBJ2-1, reads DSGVTQTPKHLITATGQRVTLRCSPRSGDLSVYWYQQSLDQGLQFLIQYYNGEERAKGNILERFSAQQFPDLHSELNLSSLELGDSALYFCASSVGGQGWFNEQFFGPGTRLTVL.

The rearrangement joins TRBV11-2 to TRBJ2-7, with a weak D call TRBD2 (5 bases). V shed 1 base and J shed 5 bases, with 12 bases lying between them. Looked up from germline, CDR1 is SGHAT and CDR2 is FQNNGV. This CDR3 is 14 amino acids long. CDR3 sequence reads: CASSLVGELNEQYF. CDR3 sequence (DNA): TGTGCCAGCAGCTTAGTCGGGGAGTTAAACGAGCAGTACTTC. The full variable domain, in which reference TRBV11-2 and TRBJ2-7 provide the parts outside the CDR3, is EAGVAQSPRYKIIEKRQSVAFWCNPISGHATLYWYQQILGQGPKLLIQFQNNGVVDDSQLPKDRFSAERLKGVDSTLKIQPAKLEDSAVYLCASSLVGELNEQYFGPGTRLTVT.

The V call is TRBV5-6, the J call TRBJ2-7; 11 positions match TRBD1. After removal of 0 bases from V and 5 bases from J, the junction contained 4 bases not matched to a gene. Germline values: CDR1 SGHDT, CDR2 YYEEEE. The CDR3 length is 15 residues. CDR3 amino acids: CASSLAGTGGDEQYF. The CDR3 DNA sequence: TGTGCCAGCAGCTTGGCGGGGACAGGGGGGGACGAGCAGTACTTC. Supplemented by reference TRBV5-6 and TRBJ2-7, the full variable domain reads DAGVTQSPTHLIKTRGQQVTLRCSPKSGHDTVSWYQQALGQGPQFIFQYYEEEERQRGNFPDRFSGHQFPNYSSELNVNALLLGDSALYLCASSLAGTGGDEQYFGPGTRLTVT.

Points on this clone: The sample contains more than one DNA sequence encoding this CDR3. The chain recombines TRBV5-4 with TRBJ2-7, with 9 bases fitting TRBD1. J was trimmed by 10 bases and V by 0 bases; bases with no gene match: 14. CDR3 length equals 16 residues. Germline loops: CDR1 SGHNT, CDR2 YYREEE (reference sequence). As DNA, the CDR3 is TGTGCCAGCAGCTTGGGATTCTCTGGGACAGGGCTCGAACAGTACTTC. As protein: CASSLGFSGTGLEQYF.

The V and J genes are TRBV9 and TRBJ2-4; 9 positions match TRBD1. With 5 bases clipped from V and 0 bases from J, the junction kept 3 bases outside the gene matches. CDR1 and CDR2 from the germline V gene are SGDLS and YYNGEE. The CDR3 sequence is 15 residues long. This CDR3 reads CASSHRGLAKNIQYF. The CDR3 DNA is TGTGCCAGCAGTCACAGGGGGCTAGCCAAAAACATTCAGTACTTC. Using reference TRBV9 and TRBJ2-4 for the parts outside the CDR3, the full variable domain is DSGVTQTPKHLITATGQRVTLRCSPRSGDLSVYWYQQSLDQGLQFLIQYYNGEERAKGNILERFSAQQFPDLHSELNLSSLELGDSALYFCASSHRGLAKNIQYFGAGTRLSVL.

The chain is built from TRBV19 and TRBJ2-7; no reliable D call. CDR3 size: 12 residues. Trimming took 2 bases from V and 3 from J, leaving 5 bases between them. Germline CDR1 reads LNHDA; CDR2 reads SQIVND (reference sequence). The chain's CDR3 is CASSIIGYEQYF. DNA for the CDR3: TGTGCCAGTAGTATAATCGGCTACGAGCAGTACTTC. The entire variable domain, with the rest obtained from reference TRBV19 and TRBJ2-7, is as follows: DGGITQSPKYLFRKEGQNVTLSCEQNLNHDAMYWYRQDPGQGLRLIYYSQIVNDFQKGDIAEGYSVSREKKESFPLTVTSAQKNPTAFYLCASSIIGYEQYFGPGTRLTVT.

The chain links TRBV5-1 to TRBJ1-1; 7 bases align to TRBD1. The CDR3 loop spans 15 amino acids. The V and J ends lost 6 bases and 0 bases, in that order; junction bases with no gene match: 8. Germline V gene data show CDR1 as SGHRS and CDR2 as YFSETQ. As DNA, the CDR3 is TGCGCCAGCAACATCGGGGACAGCATGAACACTGAAGCTTTCTTT. Residues: CASNIGDSMNTEAFF. Supplemented by reference TRBV5-1 and TRBJ1-1, the full variable domain reads KAGVTQTPRYLIKTRGQQVTLSCSPISGHRSVSWYQQTPGQGLQFLFEYFSETQRNKGNFPGRFSGRQFSNSRSEMNVSTLELGDSALYLCASNIGDSMNTEAFFGQGTRLTVV.

This chain joins TRBV6-1 and TRBJ1-4; 8 nucleotides agree with TRBD1. The CDR3 has 18 amino acids. Trimming took 4 bases from V and 0 from J; bases not matched to a gene: 10. Germline V lookup: CDR1 MNHNS, CDR2 SASEGT. The DNA for the CDR3 is TGTGCCAGCAGTGGAATGCTGACAGGGGTTTCAACTAATGAAAAACTGTTTTTT. Protein product: CASSGMLTGVSTNEKLFF.

This clone occurred once. The rearrangement joins TRBV25-1 to TRBJ2-1, with 13 positions matching TRBD2. J gave up 12 bases and V 7 bases, and 15 bases lay outside the gene matches. Germline values: CDR1 MGHDK, CDR2 SYGVNS. This CDR3 has 16 residues. CDR3 bases: TGTGCCAGCACCAAGGGGGGGACTAGCGGGATTTCTGGGCAGTTCTTC. Translated: CASTKGGTSGISGQFF.

This chain connects TRBV28 to TRBJ2-7; 9 positions agree with TRBD1. Losses at the gene ends were 7 bases for V and 0 bases for J; bases not matched to a gene: 10. Germline loops: CDR1 MDHEN, CDR2 SYDVKM. This CDR3 has 16 residues. The CDR3 sequence: CASTTGGVPSSYEQYF. CDR3 coding DNA: TGTGCCAGCACCACAGGGGGCGTCCCCAGCTCCTACGAGCAGTACTTC.

The chain is built from TRBV7-2 and TRBJ2-1; D gene unclear. The V end lost 1 base, the J end lost 6 bases, and 16 bases lay between the germline ends. Germline V gene lookup returns CDR1 SGHTA and CDR2 FQGNSA. The CDR3 consists of 16 residues. The DNA for the CDR3 is TGTGCCAGCAGCTTAGTTACGGCCCCCCCGGGCAATGAGCAGTTCTTC. Its translation: CASSLVTAPPGNEQFF.

The chain employs TRBV18 and TRBJ1-1; 9 bases line up with TRBD1. After removal of 5 bases from V and 1 base from J, the junction contained 8 bases not matched to a gene. This CDR3 is built from 16 residues. The germline CDR1 and CDR2 sequences are KGHSH and LQKENI. CDR3 amino acids: CASSSTQGAKNTEAFF. CDR3 in DNA: TGTGCCAGCTCATCAACACAGGGGGCTAAGAACACTGAAGCTTTCTTT. Filled out from reference TRBV18 and TRBJ1-1, the complete variable domain reads NAGVMQNPRHLVRRRGQEARLRCSPMKGHSHVYWYRQLPEEGLKFMVYLQKENIIDESGMPKERFSAEFPKEGPSILRIQQVVRGDSAAYFCASSSTQGAKNTEAFFGQGTRLTVV.

The J gene is TRBJ1-5, the V gene TRBV9; 11 bases are a match to TRBD1. The CDR3 runs to 14 residues. J lost 8 bases, V lost 3 bases, and 4 bases had no gene match. Germline CDR1 is SGDLS and CDR2 is YYNGEE. The CDR3 here is CASSGEGQGEPQHF. The CDR3 DNA reads TGTGCCAGCAGCGGGGAGGGACAGGGGGAGCCCCAGCATTTT.

The rearrangement uses TRBV5-1 and TRBJ2-1, with 14 nucleotides matching TRBD2. Unmatched junction bases numbered 9, after V lost 4 bases and J lost 9 bases. This CDR3 comprises 16 residues. Germline CDR1 reads SGHRS; CDR2 reads YFSETQ. The CDR3 DNA reads TGCGCCAGCAGCGGAGGGACTAGCGGGAGTCTAAGTGAGCAGTTCTTC. Amino acids: CASSGGTSGSLSEQFF.

The chain links TRBV18 to TRBJ1-5, with D maybe TRBD1 (5 bases). The CDR3 spans 16 residues. Trimming took 1 base from V and 0 from J, leaving 10 bases between them. CDR1 is KGHSH and CDR2 is LQKENI in the germline V gene. The CDR3 loop reads CASSPRGEFSNQPQHF. The CDR3 bases are TGTGCCAGCTCACCACGGGGGGAGTTTAGCAATCAGCCCCAGCATTTT.

The chain uses TRBV5-4 and TRBJ2-1; 13 bases are a match to TRBD2. Germline CDR1 and CDR2: SGHNT and YYREEE (reference sequence). The CDR3 extends over 14 amino acids. J gave up 9 bases and V 7 bases, and 7 bases lay outside the gene matches. CDR3 sequence reads: CASGTSGGVGEQFF. The DNA for the CDR3 is TGTGCCAGCGGAACTAGCGGGGGGGTAGGTGAGCAGTTCTTC.

V and J are TRBV11-2 and TRBJ2-7; D is uncertain. CDR1 is SGHAT and CDR2 is FQNNGV in the germline V gene. V lost 7 bases and J 0 bases, leaving 13 bases between the germline ends. CDR3 size: 14 residues. The CDR3 sequence: CASTREVRSYEQYF. CDR3 DNA: TGTGCCAGCACCCGAGAGGTGCGCTCCTACGAGCAGTACTTC. Full variable domain (rest looked up from reference TRBV11-2 and TRBJ2-7): EAGVAQSPRYKIIEKRQSVAFWCNPISGHATLYWYQQILGQGPKLLIQFQNNGVVDDSQLPKDRFSAERLKGVDSTLKIQPAKLEDSAVYLCASTREVRSYEQYFGPGTRLTVT.